The 28 T cell receptor beta chains in this list originate from one sample, sequenced in a study of blood T cells in healthy people across ages. PCR was performed a second time for about 7 to 12 cycles using a sample-barcoded 5' primer and a J-beta primer mix. TCRdb processed the 5' RACE reads anew with MiXCR; each CDR3 protein has one entry. The sample yields some 850,000 distinct CDR3 sequences, more than 25% seen once. The sample was also linked to a second study, of T cells of mothers and their children.

Material for sequencing was blood. These TCRs come from a boy between 10 and 17 years old in good health.

This clonotype was seen only a few times. The chain employs TRBV20-1 and TRBJ1-1; D uncertain. The CDR3 extends over 14 amino acids. Trimming took off 3 bases at V and 2 bases at J, with 13 bases between the two ends. Germline CDR1 and CDR2: DFQATT and SNEGSKA (reference sequence). The CDR3 DNA reads as TGCAGTGCTAGCCCCGCACAGATTAACACTGAAGCTTTCTTT. It yields the protein CSASPAQINTEAFF.

In its sample, this clonotype was seen a few times. The chain joins TRBV10-3 to TRBJ1-2; D may be TRBD1 (6 bases). CDR3 length: 9 residues. Germline V gives CDR1 ENHRY, CDR2 SYGVKD. CDR3 sequence (DNA): TGTCGGGGGGCAAACGGCTACACCTTC. As protein: CRGANGYTF.

The chain has TRBV2 and TRBJ2-1, with 8 bases that match TRBD1. CDR3 size: 15 residues. With V trimmed by 5 bases and J by 0 bases, 3 bases remained unmatched. Germline loops: CDR1 SNHLY, CDR2 FYNNEI. The DNA for the CDR3 is TGTGCCAGCAGTCAGGGGGCCCCCTCCTACAATGAGCAGTTCTTC. It encodes CASSQGAPSYNEQFF.

V usage is TRBV5-1 and J usage is TRBJ2-5; 14 bases align to TRBD2. V gave up 4 bases and J gave up 2 bases; unmatched junction bases: 10. The CDR3 loop spans 18 amino acids. CDR1 SGHRS and CDR2 YFSETQ come from the germline V gene. DNA for the CDR3: TGCGCCAGCAGCAGTACTGGGACTAGCGGGGGATTTCAAGAGACCCAGTACTTC. Translation: CASSSTGTSGGFQETQYF.

This clonotype occurred many times. One end of the junction fails to match germline, which may point to a read error. The chain combines TRBV6-5 with TRBJ2-7, with D unresolved. The CDR3 totals 11 residues. Germline CDR1 MNHEY, CDR2 SVGAGI. The CDR3: CASRSSYEQYF. In DNA form, the CDR3 reads TGCGCCAGCCGGAGCTCCTACGAGCAGTACTTC.

This clonotype was found a few times. The chain links TRBV29-1 to TRBJ1-5, with D possibly TRBD1 on 6 matching bases. The CDR3 runs 12 residues. V was trimmed by 4 bases and J by 7 bases, leaving 11 bases between them. Germline V lookup: CDR1 SQVTM, CDR2 ANQGSEA. Written as DNA, the CDR3 is TGCAGCGTTGGGACAGAGGACCAGCCCCAGCATTTT. It yields the protein CSVGTEDQPQHF.

This chain connects TRBV5-1 to TRBJ2-5, with no clear D. The DNA end favors TRBJ2-7, so the J call may be wrong. CDR3 length equals 12 residues. From germline, CDR1 is SGHRS and CDR2 YFSETQ. CDR3 region: CASSLNWSEQYF. The CDR3 DNA is TGCGCCAGCAGCTTGAATTGGAGCGAGCAGTACTTC.

This clonotype occurred a few times. The rearrangement uses TRBV9 and TRBJ2-5, with a tentative D call TRBD1 (6 bases). The V gene lost 4 bases and the J gene lost 10 bases, with 20 bases spanning the gap. CDR3 size: 14 residues. Germline values: CDR1 SGDLS, CDR2 YYNGEE. The CDR3 loop is CASSLDSSQRGQYF. CDR3 nucleotides: TGTGCCAGCAGCCTGGACAGTTCCCAAAGGGGCCAGTACTTC.

The chain uses TRBV10-3 and TRBJ1-1; possibly TRBD1 for D (6 bases). The ends were cut back, 2 bases at V and 11 bases at J, with 12 bases in the middle. Germline V gene sequence: CDR1 ENHRY, CDR2 SYGVKD. CDR3 size: 12 residues. CDR3 sequence: CAISEGTGRAFF. The CDR3 DNA follows: TGTGCCATCAGTGAGGGAACAGGGAGGGCTTTCTTT.

This clonotype occurred a few times. The chain uses TRBV24-1 and TRBJ2-3; 8 nucleotides align to TRBD2. Losses at the gene ends were 4 bases for V and 4 bases for J; bases not matched to a gene: 6. The CDR3 extends over 15 amino acids. Per the germline V gene, CDR1 is KGHDR and CDR2 is SFDVKD. CDR3 sequence (DNA): TGTGCCACCAGTGAATTCCTGCGGGGGGCAGATACGCAGTATTTT. Translating it yields CATSEFLRGADTQYF.

This clonotype was seen a few times. The CDR3 DNA follows: TGCGCCAGCAGCTTAACAGGCAGGGAGGCCCAGCATTTT. This gives the protein CASSLTGREAQHF. The chain is built from TRBV5-1 and TRBJ1-5; perhaps TRBD1 as D (5 bases). Germline V lookup: CDR1 SGHRS, CDR2 YFSETQ. The CDR3 spans 13 residues. Trimming left V 2 bases short and J 11 bases short, with 14 bases between.

In this sample, this clonotype turned up a few times. The V and J genes are TRBV7-9 and TRBJ2-3; tentatively, D is TRBD2 (5 bases). The CDR3 contains 15 residues. CDR1 SEHNR and CDR2 FQNEAQ come from the germline V gene (reference sequence). V was pared by 6 bases and J by 4 bases, with 17 bases between. The CDR3 sequence is CASRNTAEAADTQYF. The CDR3 DNA is TGTGCCAGCAGAAACACCGCGGAGGCGGCAGATACGCAGTATTTT.

The table lists this clonotype with a few counts. The chain employs TRBV24-1 and TRBJ1-1, with 8 bases that match TRBD1. After removal of 9 bases from V and 4 bases from J, the junction contained 6 bases not matched to a gene. This CDR3 region has 13 residues. CDR1 is KGHDR, CDR2 SFDVKD, per germline. DNA of the CDR3: TGTGCCACCGTCGACAGGGGCGGCACTGAAGCTTTCTTT. Protein product: CATVDRGGTEAFF.

This clonotype was detected a few times. This rearrangement joins TRBV7-3 to TRBJ2-7; TRBD1 matches at 12 bases. Germline trimming cut 0 bases from V and 5 bases from J; bases unmatched to any gene: 5. The CDR3 sequence is 16 residues long. CDR1 and CDR2 from the germline V gene are SGHTA and FQGTGA. Here the CDR3 reads CASSLTGTGGRNEQYF. CDR3 in DNA: TGTGCCAGCAGCTTAACGGGGACAGGGGGCCGTAACGAGCAGTACTTC.

This clonotype has a handful of counts. The chain recombines TRBV12-3 or TRBV12-4 with TRBJ1-5, with D tentatively TRBD1 (5 bases). Trimming cost V 7 bases and J 7 bases, with 17 bases left between them. CDR3 length: 14 residues. CDR3 in amino acids: CASNLGHPKQPQHF. The CDR3 nucleotides are TGTGCCAGCAACTTAGGACATCCAAAACAGCCCCAGCATTTT.

V and J are TRBV10-2 and TRBJ2-3; D assignment may be TRBD1 or TRBD2 (6 bases each). This CDR3 contains 14 residues. V shed 8 bases and J shed 2 bases, with 14 bases lying between them. The germline gives CDR1 WSHSY, CDR2 SAAADI. CDR3 protein: CASDEGGFTDTQYF. DNA of the CDR3: TGCGCCAGCGATGAGGGGGGCTTCACAGATACGCAGTATTTT.

V gene TRBV20-1 combines with J gene TRBJ2-1; 9 bases fit TRBD1. Per germline, CDR1 DFQATT and CDR2 SNEGSKA (reference sequence). The V and J ends lost 6 bases and 7 bases, in that order; junction bases with no gene match: 16. The CDR3 sequence is 16 residues long. The chain's CDR3 is CSAPRGTGGPFNEQFF. The CDR3 region has the DNA TGCAGTGCCCCAAGGGGCACAGGGGGCCCCTTTAATGAGCAGTTCTTC.

This clonotype was observed a single time. The chain links TRBV9 to TRBJ2-7, with 10 nucleotides matching TRBD2. The germline V gene encodes CDR1 SGDLS and CDR2 YYNGEE. V lost 4 bases to trimming and J lost 4 bases; unmatched junction nucleotides: 5. This CDR3 is 14 amino acids long. As DNA, the CDR3 is TGTGCCAGCAGCTCGGGGACTAGCGTTTACGAGCAGTACTTC. Amino acids: CASSSGTSVYEQYF.

The chain recombines TRBV4-1 with TRBJ2-2; maybe TRBD2 (6 bases). The CDR3 covers 16 residues. Per germline, CDR1 MGHRA and CDR2 YSYEKL. Trimming removed 4 bases from V and 5 bases from J, with 17 bases in between. CDR3 region: CASSPPPASGTGELFF. The CDR3, as DNA: TGCGCCAGCAGCCCACCTCCCGCCAGCGGGACCGGGGAGCTGTTTTTT.

In its sample, this clonotype was seen a few times. J is TRBJ1-4 and V is TRBV6-5; tentative D call: TRBD1 (6 bases). The CDR3 runs to 14 residues. The V and J ends lost 5 bases and 7 bases respectively, with 14 bases between them. Germline loops: CDR1 MNHEY, CDR2 SVGAGI. The CDR3 nucleotides read TGTGCCAGCAGTGGAGACAGGCGCAGTGAAAAACTGTTTTTT. Its protein is CASSGDRRSEKLFF.

This rearrangement joins TRBV30 to TRBJ2-4; TRBD2 matches 10 bases. The CDR3 spans 14 residues. In germline, CDR1 is GTSNPN, CDR2 SVGIG (reference sequence). The V gene end was trimmed by 3 bases and the J gene end by 2 bases; junction bases not matched to a gene: 1. CDR3 sequence (DNA): TGTGCCTGGAGACTAGCGGGATCCAAAAACATTCAGTACTTC. Protein: CAWRLAGSKNIQYF.

Remarks on this clonotype: Its ends do not fully match the called genes, so a read error is possible. V gene TRBV7-4 combines with J gene TRBJ1-3; D unclear. Germline values: CDR1 SGHVT, CDR2 SQSDAQ. CDR3 length: 18 residues. The CDR3 sequence: CANSLNLRWANSGNTIYF. For the CDR3, the DNA is TGTGCCAACAGCTTGAACCTTAGATGGGCCAACTCTGGAAACACCATATATTTT.

This clonotype was counted once. The chain uses TRBV3-1 and TRBJ1-2; D remains ambiguous. CDR3 length: 16 residues. V dropped 4 bases and J dropped 7 bases, with 22 bases sitting between them. CDR1 and CDR2 (germline): LGHDT, YNNKEL (reference sequence). CDR3 residues: CASSLGSRLLSGGYTF. The CDR3 nucleotides are TGTGCCAGCAGCCTCGGTTCGAGGCTATTGAGCGGTGGCTACACCTTC.

This clonotype turned up a few times. The chain combines TRBV12-3 or TRBV12-4 with TRBJ2-2; D is uncertain. The CDR3 contains 14 residues. V was cut by 5 bases and J by 1 base, with 8 bases left in between. CDR3: CASSPSMNTGELFF. CDR3 nucleotides: TGTGCCAGCAGTCCCTCAATGAACACCGGGGAGCTGTTTTTT.

This clonotype was observed a few times. The chain links TRBV29-1 to TRBJ1-4; D may be TRBD1 (5 bases). There are 13 residues in the CDR3. Germline assignment: CDR1 SQVTM and CDR2 ANQGSEA. Trimming pared 6 bases from V and 10 bases from J, leaving 18 bases between. CDR3 bases: TGCAGCGTAGAATCAGGGAGGGGAGGAAAACTGTTTTTT. Translation: CSVESGRGGKLFF.

This chain uses TRBV7-2 with TRBJ2-7; D is unclear. Trimming took off 3 bases at V and 1 base at J, with 13 bases between the two ends. The CDR3 runs to 15 residues. The germline CDR1 and CDR2 sequences are SGHTA and FQGNSA. The CDR3 sequence is CASSLNAHLSYEQYF. CDR3 DNA sequence: TGTGCCAGCAGCTTGAACGCCCATCTGTCCTACGAGCAGTACTTC.

This sequence joins TRBV6-5 and TRBJ1-3, with 7 positions matching TRBD1. Germline V lookup: CDR1 MNHEY, CDR2 SVGAGI. The junction had 7 bases not matched to a gene; V was cut back by 6 bases and J by 2 bases. The length of the CDR3 is 15 residues. Here the CDR3 reads CASSLQGTPGNTIYF. The CDR3 bases are TGTGCCAGCAGCCTACAGGGGACGCCTGGAAACACCATATATTTT.

The chain uses TRBV12-3 or TRBV12-4 and TRBJ1-1; perhaps TRBD1 as D (6 bases). V dropped 11 bases and J dropped 2 bases, with 12 bases sitting between them. The CDR3 extends over 12 amino acids. The CDR3 DNA reads TGTGCCCAGGGCAGGGGAAACACTGAAGCTTTCTTT. Amino acids: CAQGRGNTEAFF.